The next 10 T cell receptor beta chains were all read from a single sample in a study of Graves' ophthalmopathy and Graves' hyperthyroidism. RNA transcripts were the source from which TCR beta CDR3 regions were amplified. Amplification began with first-round RT-PCR using HTBI primers, then second-round multiplex PCR was performed. One entry per CDR3 protein, called by TCRdb with MiXCR from the multiplex PCR reads. Found here are about 400,000 distinct CDR3 sequences, 15% to 20% of them singletons; the top ten hold 1.6%. The sequencing sample was made of peripheral blood. These receptors originate from a woman between 18 and 29 years old with Graves' ophthalmopathy.

This clonotype was observed a few times. The chain is built from TRBV28 and TRBJ2-7; D unclear. This CDR3 is 12 amino acids long. V dropped 4 bases and J dropped 7 bases, with 11 bases sitting between them. Looked up from germline, CDR1 is MDHEN and CDR2 is SYDVKM. CDR3 in amino acids: CASSSTGREQYF. The CDR3 DNA follows: TGTGCCAGCAGTTCGACCGGTCGGGAGCAGTACTTC.

This sequence joins TRBV4-1 and TRBJ2-5, with D perhaps assigned TRBD1 or TRBD2 (5 bases each). The ends were cut back, 0 bases at V and 5 bases at J, with 10 bases in the middle. The CDR3 covers 14 residues. Per the germline V gene, CDR1 is MGHRA and CDR2 is YSYEKL. The CDR3 DNA sequence: TGCGCCAGCAGCCAAGAAAAGTGGGGGGAGACCCAGTACTTC. Protein product: CASSQEKWGETQYF.

This clonotype was picked up many times. One junction end does not reproduce the germline sequence, and a read error may be involved. CDR3 in amino acids: CASRDSGTGDSEQYF. CDR3 coding DNA: TGTGCCAGCCGTGATTCCGGGACAGGGGATAGCGAGCAGTACTTC. The chain combines TRBV6-1 with TRBJ2-7; the match to TRBD1 covers 10 bases. The CDR3 runs to 15 residues. Germline loops: CDR1 MNHNS, CDR2 SASEGT.

As regards this clonotype: A read error may account for a junction end that differs from germline. The chain recombines TRBV7-8 with TRBJ2-7; 9 nucleotides agree with TRBD2. The CDR3 extends over 18 amino acids. In germline, CDR1 is SGHVS, CDR2 FQNEAQ. The CDR3 bases are TGTGCCAGCAGCTTAGCTCCTCTAGCGGGGACCAGAGGAGGGGAGCAGTACTTT. Its protein is CASSLAPLAGTRGGEQYF.

In its sample, this clonotype was seen once. This rearrangement joins TRBV7-2 to TRBJ2-3, with 10 nucleotides matching TRBD2. Looked up from germline, CDR1 is SGHTA and CDR2 is FQGNSA. The CDR3 length is 15 residues. J gave up 10 bases and V 0 bases, and 7 bases lay outside the gene matches. The CDR3 DNA reads TGTGCCAGCAGCTTAGCGCGGGCTAGCGGGAGCTCGCAGTATTTT. This codes for CASSLARASGSSQYF.

Many counts were recorded for this clonotype. The chain joins TRBV30 to TRBJ1-2; D remains ambiguous. The V and J ends lost 0 bases and 8 bases respectively, with 10 bases between them. Germline CDR1 and CDR2: GTSNPN and SVGIG (reference sequence). The CDR3 is 12 residues long. For the CDR3, the DNA is TGTGCCTGGAGTGTGGGAGTTCGGGGCTACACCTTC. This gives the protein CAWSVGVRGYTF.

This clonotype has at least ten counts. This chain links TRBV7-2 with TRBJ2-5; D is unresolved. The CDR3 sequence is 15 residues long. V shed 5 bases and J shed 4 bases, with 17 bases lying between them. Germline lookup yields CDR1 SGHTA and CDR2 FQGNSA. In DNA form, the CDR3 reads TGTGCCAGCAGCCACCGGGCACTGGTGGCAGAGACCCAGTACTTC. Translating it yields CASSHRALVAETQYF.

This clonotype was seen many times. This chain connects TRBV4-2 to TRBJ1-1, with 7 bases fitting TRBD1. This CDR3 region has 15 residues. V shed 4 bases and J 0 bases; nucleotides not matched to a gene: 5. Germline CDR1 and CDR2: LGHNA and YNFKEQ. The CDR3, as DNA: TGTGCCAGCAGCCCGACAGGGAGAGTGAACACTGAAGCTTTCTTT. It translates to CASSPTGRVNTEAFF.

The chain carries TRBV6-1 and TRBJ2-7; 12 nucleotides align to TRBD2. V gave up 1 base and J gave up 4 bases; unmatched junction bases: 5. The CDR3 length is 16 residues. Germline CDR1 reads MNHNS; CDR2 reads SASEGT. The chain's CDR3 is CASSEELAGGRYEQYF. Here the CDR3 DNA reads TGTGCCAGCAGTGAAGAACTAGCGGGAGGTCGGTACGAGCAGTACTTC.

This clonotype was observed many times. The chain recombines TRBV7-9 with TRBJ2-5, with 7 positions matching TRBD1. Losses at the gene ends were 4 bases for V and 5 bases for J; bases not matched to a gene: 7. Germline CDR1 is SEHNR and CDR2 is FQNEAQ (reference sequence). This CDR3 has 14 amino acids. This CDR3 is CASSSPDRPETQYF. CDR3 DNA: TGTGCCAGCAGCTCCCCGGACAGGCCCGAGACCCAGTACTTC. The variable domain in full, with the rest retrieved from reference TRBV7-9 and TRBJ2-5, is DTGVSQNPRHKITKRGQNVTFRCDPISEHNRLYWYRQTLGQGPEFLTYFQNEAQLEKSRLLSDRFSAERPKGSFSTLEIQRTEQGDSAMYLCASSSPDRPETQYFGPGTRLLVL.